The rows below give T cell receptor beta chains drawn from one sample of a study of OX40 agonist ivuxolimab in advanced cancers. Data came from immunoSEQ multiplex PCR; TCRdb stores just in-frame clones and leaves some out. The sample includes some 67,000 clones, about nine tenths of them seen just once. Material: CD4+ or CD8+ T cells sorted from blood, obtained in a trial of the OX40 agonist ivuxolimab. The source is an adult with an advanced solid tumor such as melanoma, head and neck, liver or kidney cancer. Each CDR3 is given with its conserved first and last residue. Each record gives: J gene, CDR3 length, V gene, clone size, D gene, CDR3 protein, CDR3 DNA. D genes are given only for firm matches. Only some rows state a clone size, as once, few, many or a class for expanded clones.

TRBJ2-7 | 15 | TRBV11-2 | - | TRBD2 | CASSLKAGGSYEQYF | TGTGCCAGCAGCTTAAAGGCGGGGGGATCCTACGAGCAGTACTTC
TRBJ1-3 | 14 | TRBV6-5 | - | TRBD1 | CASSATGAGNTIYF | TGTGCCAGCAGTGCAACAGGGGCTGGAAACACCATATATTTT
TRBJ2-3 | 14 | TRBV7-2 | few | - | CASSLPPSTDTQYF | TGTGCCAGCAGCCTCCCGCCGAGCACAGATACGCAGTATTTT
TRBJ2-3 | 15 | TRBV5-1 | once | TRBD1 | CASSLDGTGIDTQYF | TGCGCCAGCAGCTTGGACGGGACAGGGATAGATACGCAGTATTTT
TRBJ1-5 | 14 | TRBV6-1 | - | - | CASREHMVNQPQHF | TGTGCCAGCAGGGAACATATGGTTAATCAGCCCCAGCATTTT
TRBJ2-3 | 14 | TRBV6-1 | - | TRBD2 | CASSSSGGDDTQYF | TGTGCCAGCAGTTCTAGCGGGGGCGATGATACGCAGTATTTT
TRBJ2-5 | 17 | TRBV7-6 | - | TRBD2 | CASSSGLAGGYQETQYF | TGTGCCAGCAGCTCGGGACTAGCGGGGGGGTACCAAGAGACCCAGTACTTC
TRBJ2-2 | 16 | TRBV4-1 | - | TRBD1 | CASSRSTGVDTGELFF | TGCGCCAGCAGCCGCTCCACAGGGGTTGACACCGGGGAGCTGTTTTTT
TRBJ2-1 | 12 | TRBV5-6 | - | - | CASSLPYNEQFF | TGTGCCAGCAGCTTACCGTACAATGAGCAGTTCTTC
TRBJ2-1 | 15 | TRBV30 | - | TRBD1 | CAWRPPDRSYNEQFF | TGTGCCTGGAGACCCCCGGACAGGAGTTACAATGAGCAGTTCTTC